This T cell receptor (beta chain) stems from a study of shared clonotypes between healthy human individuals. In the study overall: Researchers assigned three CD4 naive, three CD4 memory, two CD8 naive and one CD8 memory plate to each donor. General observations from the study: Blood alone was sampled, and tissue repertoires likely differ.

Data came from immunoSEQ multiplex PCR; TCRdb stores just in-frame clones and leaves some out. In the table there are around 1.6 million clones, nearly 99% of which are singletons. A word on this clone: No antigen is known for it.

Germline values: CDR1 KGHSH, CDR2 LQKENI. V trimming: 5 bases; J trimming: 0 bases; junction bases outside the gene matches: 12. The CDR3 runs to 17 residues. The specimen sequenced was naive CD4+ T cells sorted from blood. The subset denotes: CD45RA+ positively selected. The V call is TRBV18, the J call TRBJ1-2; 7 bases align to TRBD1. The receptor comes from a man younger than 40 in good health. The CDR3 DNA reads as TGTGCCAGCTCAGTACCTCCAGGGGGAAAGACTAACTATGGCTACACCTTC. Its translation: CASSVPPGGKTNYGYTF. The complete variable domain, with remaining parts taken from reference TRBV18 and TRBJ1-2, reads NAGVMQNPRHLVRRRGQEARLRCSPMKGHSHVYWYRQLPEEGLKFMVYLQKENIIDESGMPKERFSAEFPKEGPSILRIQQVVRGDSAAYFCASSVPPGGKTNYGYTFGSGTRLTVV.